A single TCR beta chain is shown here with its context. The germline V and J ends were trimmed by 8 bases and 3 bases, with 19 bases remaining between them. This CDR3 has 15 amino acids. CDR1 and CDR2 (germline): SNHLY, FYNNEI. This sample is part of a study of blood T cell repertoires in COVID-19. TCRdb keeps only in-frame clones here, not all; method: immunoSEQ multiplex PCR. Among a few hundred thousand clones listed, roughly 84% were seen once. Input material: peripheral blood. The chain has TRBV2 and TRBJ1-1, with a weak D call TRBD1 (6 bases). This clonotype was obtained from a woman in her twenties or thirties who had recovered from COVID-19. CDR3 sequence reads: CASSLPGRGYTEAFF. CDR3 DNA: TGTGCCAGCTCCCTCCCCGGTAGGGGGTACACTGAAGCTTTCTTT. Combining the CDR3 with reference TRBV2 and TRBJ1-1 gives the whole variable domain EPEVTQTPSHQVTQMGQEVILRCVPISNHLYFYWYRQILGQKVEFLVSFYNNEISEKSEIFDDQFSVERPDGSNFTLKIRSTKLEDSAMYFCASSLPGRGYTEAFFGQGTRLTVV.